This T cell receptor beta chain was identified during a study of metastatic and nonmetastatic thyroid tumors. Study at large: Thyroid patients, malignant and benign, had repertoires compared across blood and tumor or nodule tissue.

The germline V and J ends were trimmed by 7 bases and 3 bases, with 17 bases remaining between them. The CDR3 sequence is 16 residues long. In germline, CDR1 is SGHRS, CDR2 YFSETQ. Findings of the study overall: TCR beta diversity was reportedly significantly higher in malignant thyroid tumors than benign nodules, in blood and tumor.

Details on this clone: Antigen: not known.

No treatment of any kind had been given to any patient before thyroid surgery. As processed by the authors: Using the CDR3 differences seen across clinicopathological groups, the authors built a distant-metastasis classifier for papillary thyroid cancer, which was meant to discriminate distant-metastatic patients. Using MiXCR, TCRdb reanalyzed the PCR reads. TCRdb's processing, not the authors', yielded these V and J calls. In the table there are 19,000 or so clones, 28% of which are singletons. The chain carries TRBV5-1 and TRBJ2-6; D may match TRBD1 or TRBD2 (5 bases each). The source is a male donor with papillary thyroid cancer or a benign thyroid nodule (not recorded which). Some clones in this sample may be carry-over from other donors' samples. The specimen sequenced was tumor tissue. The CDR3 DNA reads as TGCGCCAGCCAATGGGACCCGAACGTTGGGGCCAACGTCCTGACTTTC. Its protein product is CASQWDPNVGANVLTF. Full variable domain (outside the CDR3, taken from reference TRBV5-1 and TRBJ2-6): KAGVTQTPRYLIKTRGQQVTLSCSPISGHRSVSWYQQTPGQGLQFLFEYFSETQRNKGNFPGRFSGRQFSNSRSEMNVSTLELGDSALYLCASQWDPNVGANVLTFGAGSRLTVL.